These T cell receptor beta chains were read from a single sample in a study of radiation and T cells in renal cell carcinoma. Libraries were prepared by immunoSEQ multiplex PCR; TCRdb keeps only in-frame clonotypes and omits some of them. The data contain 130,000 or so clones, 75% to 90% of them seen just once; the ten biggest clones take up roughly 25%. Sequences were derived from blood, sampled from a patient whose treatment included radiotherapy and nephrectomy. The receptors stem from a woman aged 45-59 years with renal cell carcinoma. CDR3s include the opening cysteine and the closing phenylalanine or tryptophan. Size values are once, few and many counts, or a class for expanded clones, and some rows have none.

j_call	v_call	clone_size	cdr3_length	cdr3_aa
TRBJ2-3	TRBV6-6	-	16	CASSYGPGGSTDTQYF
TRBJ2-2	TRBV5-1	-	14	CASSLRVMTGELFF
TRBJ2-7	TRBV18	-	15	CASSPGTGWIIEQYF
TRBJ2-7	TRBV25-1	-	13	CASSVGGGYEQYF
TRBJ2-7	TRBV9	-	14	CASSVGPDSYEQYF
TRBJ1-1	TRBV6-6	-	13	CASTTGPNTEAFF
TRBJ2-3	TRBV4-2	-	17	CASSQEVAGAGTDTQYF
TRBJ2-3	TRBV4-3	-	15	CASSHKGPGADTQYF
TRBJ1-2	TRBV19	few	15	CASSQSREANYGYTF
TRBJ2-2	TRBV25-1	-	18	CASSGDGLAEVNTGELFF
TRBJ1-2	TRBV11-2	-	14	CASSNAGARWGYTF
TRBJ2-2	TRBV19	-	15	CASSIMETPQGELFF
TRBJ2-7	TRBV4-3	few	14	CASSQARQSGEQYF
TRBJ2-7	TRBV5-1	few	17	CASSLASSGGTGYEQYF
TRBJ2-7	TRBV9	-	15	CASQPGQGPFYEQYF
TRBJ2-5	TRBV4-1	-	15	CASSQATTIQETQYF
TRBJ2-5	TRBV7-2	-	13	CASSRGLQETQYF
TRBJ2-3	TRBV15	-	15	CATSRTGRLTDTQYF
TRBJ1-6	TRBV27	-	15	CASGTSQRLGSPLHF
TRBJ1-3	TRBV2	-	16	CASSEIQGEPGNTIYF
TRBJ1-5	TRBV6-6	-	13	CASSPYSNQPQHF
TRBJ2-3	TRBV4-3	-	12	CASSQGAGRKYF